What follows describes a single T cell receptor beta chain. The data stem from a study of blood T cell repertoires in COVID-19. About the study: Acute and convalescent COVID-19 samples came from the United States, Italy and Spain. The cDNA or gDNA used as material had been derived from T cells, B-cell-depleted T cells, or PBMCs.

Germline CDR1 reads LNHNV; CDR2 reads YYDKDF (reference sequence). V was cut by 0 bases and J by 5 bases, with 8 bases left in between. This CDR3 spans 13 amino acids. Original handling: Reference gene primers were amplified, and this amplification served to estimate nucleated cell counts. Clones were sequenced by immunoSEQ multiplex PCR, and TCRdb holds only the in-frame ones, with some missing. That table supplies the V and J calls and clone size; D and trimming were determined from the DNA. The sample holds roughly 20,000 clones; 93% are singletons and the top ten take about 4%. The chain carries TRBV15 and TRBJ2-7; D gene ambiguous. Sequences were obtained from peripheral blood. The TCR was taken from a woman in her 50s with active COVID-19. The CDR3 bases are TGTGCCACCAGCAGAGATCCCCCGGACGAGCAGTACTTC. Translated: CATSRDPPDEQYF.